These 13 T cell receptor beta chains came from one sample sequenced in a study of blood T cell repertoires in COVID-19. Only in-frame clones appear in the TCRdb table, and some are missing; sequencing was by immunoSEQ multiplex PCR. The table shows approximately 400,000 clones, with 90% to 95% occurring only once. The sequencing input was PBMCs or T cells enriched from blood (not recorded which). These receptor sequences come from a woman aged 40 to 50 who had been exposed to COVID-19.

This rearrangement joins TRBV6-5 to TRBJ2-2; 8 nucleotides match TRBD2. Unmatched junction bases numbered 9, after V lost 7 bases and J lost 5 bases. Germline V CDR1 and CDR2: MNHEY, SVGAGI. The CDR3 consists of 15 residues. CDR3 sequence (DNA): TGTGCCAGCAAGCGGAGCGGGAGCGGGACCGGGGAGCTGTTTTTT. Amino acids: CASKRSGSGTGELFF.

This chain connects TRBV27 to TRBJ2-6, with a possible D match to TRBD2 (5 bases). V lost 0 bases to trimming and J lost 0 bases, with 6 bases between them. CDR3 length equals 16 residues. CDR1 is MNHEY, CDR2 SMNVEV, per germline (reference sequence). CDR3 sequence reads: CASSLSRDSGANVLTF. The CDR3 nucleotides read TGTGCCAGCAGTTTATCGAGGGACTCTGGGGCCAACGTCCTGACTTTC.

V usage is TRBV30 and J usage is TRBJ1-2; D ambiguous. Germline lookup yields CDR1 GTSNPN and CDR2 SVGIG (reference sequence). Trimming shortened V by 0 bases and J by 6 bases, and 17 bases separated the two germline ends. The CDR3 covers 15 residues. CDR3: CAWSVRRGGPDGYTF. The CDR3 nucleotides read TGTGCCTGGAGTGTACGCCGGGGAGGCCCCGATGGCTACACCTTC.

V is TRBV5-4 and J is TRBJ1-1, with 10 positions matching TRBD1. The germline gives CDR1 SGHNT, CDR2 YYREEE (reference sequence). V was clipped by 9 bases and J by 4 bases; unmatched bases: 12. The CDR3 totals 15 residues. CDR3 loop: CATWGQGRRRTEAFF. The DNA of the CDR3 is TGTGCCACCTGGGGACAGGGGCGTCGTCGCACTGAAGCTTTCTTT.

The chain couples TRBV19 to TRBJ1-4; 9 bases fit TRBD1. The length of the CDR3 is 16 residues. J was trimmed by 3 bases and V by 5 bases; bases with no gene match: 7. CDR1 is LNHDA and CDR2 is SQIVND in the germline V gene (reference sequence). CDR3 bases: TGTGCCAGTAGTGACACACAGGGGGCCCCTAATGAAAAACTGTTTTTT. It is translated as CASSDTQGAPNEKLFF. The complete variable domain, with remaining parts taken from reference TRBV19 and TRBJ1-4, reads DGGITQSPKYLFRKEGQNVTLSCEQNLNHDAMYWYRQDPGQGLRLIYYSQIVNDFQKGDIAEGYSVSREKKESFPLTVTSAQKNPTAFYLCASSDTQGAPNEKLFFGSGTQLSVL.

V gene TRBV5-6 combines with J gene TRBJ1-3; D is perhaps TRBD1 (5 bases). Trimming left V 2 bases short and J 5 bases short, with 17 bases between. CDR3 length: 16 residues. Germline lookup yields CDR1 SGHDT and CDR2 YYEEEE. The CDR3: CASSFGQLGGRNTIYF. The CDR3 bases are TGTGCCAGCAGCTTCGGACAACTCGGTGGTAGAAACACCATATATTTT.

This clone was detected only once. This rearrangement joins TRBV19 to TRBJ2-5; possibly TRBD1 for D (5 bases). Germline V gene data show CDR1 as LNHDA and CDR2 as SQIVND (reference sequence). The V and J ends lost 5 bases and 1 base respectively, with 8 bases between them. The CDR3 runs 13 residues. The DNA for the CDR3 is TGTGCCAGTAGTCGGACAATCCAAGAGACCCAGTACTTC. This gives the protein CASSRTIQETQYF.

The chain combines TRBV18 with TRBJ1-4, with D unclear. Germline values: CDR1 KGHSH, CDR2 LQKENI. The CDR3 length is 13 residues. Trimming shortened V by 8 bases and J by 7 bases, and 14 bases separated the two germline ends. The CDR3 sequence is CASRNPPGEKLFF. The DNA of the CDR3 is TGTGCCAGCCGCAACCCTCCGGGTGAAAAACTGTTTTTT.

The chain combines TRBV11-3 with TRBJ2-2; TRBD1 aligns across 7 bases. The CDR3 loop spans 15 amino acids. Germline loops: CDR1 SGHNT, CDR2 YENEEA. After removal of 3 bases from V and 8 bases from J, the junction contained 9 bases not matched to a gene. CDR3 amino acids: CASSFLGQAKGELFF. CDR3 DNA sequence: TGTGCCAGCAGCTTTCTAGGACAGGCCAAGGGGGAGCTGTTTTTT.

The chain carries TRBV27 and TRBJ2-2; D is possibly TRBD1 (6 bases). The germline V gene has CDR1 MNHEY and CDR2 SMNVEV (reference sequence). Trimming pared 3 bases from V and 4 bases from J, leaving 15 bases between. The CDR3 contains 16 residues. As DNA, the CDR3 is TGTGCCAGCAGTTTTAATGGGGGCATCGGCACCGGGGAGCTGTTTTTT. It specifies CASSFNGGIGTGELFF.

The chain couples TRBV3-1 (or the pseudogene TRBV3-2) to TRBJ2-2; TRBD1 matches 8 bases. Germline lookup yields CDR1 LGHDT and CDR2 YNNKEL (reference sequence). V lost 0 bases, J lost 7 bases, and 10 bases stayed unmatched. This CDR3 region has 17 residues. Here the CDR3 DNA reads TGTGCCAGCAGCCAAGATCCCGCAGGGGGCAGGAGCGGGGAGCTGTTTTTT. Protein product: CASSQDPAGGRSGELFF.

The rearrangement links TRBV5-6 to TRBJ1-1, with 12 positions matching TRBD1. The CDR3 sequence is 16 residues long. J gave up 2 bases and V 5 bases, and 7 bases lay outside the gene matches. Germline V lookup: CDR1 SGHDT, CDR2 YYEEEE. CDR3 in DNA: TGTGCCAGCAGACGGGACAGGGGGCAGCTTAACACTGAAGCTTTCTTT. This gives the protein CASRRDRGQLNTEAFF.

Written as DNA, the CDR3 is TGTGCCAGTAGTACGACACCGAACACCATATATTTT. This encodes CASSTTPNTIYF. V gene TRBV19 combines with J gene TRBJ1-3; D call uncertain. The CDR3 contains 12 residues. V was cut by 4 bases and J by 7 bases, with 8 bases left in between. Germline CDR1 and CDR2: LNHDA and SQIVND (reference sequence).